Following are 11 T cell receptor beta chains from one sample sequenced in a study of post-analysis software for immune sequencing data. These receptors lack a known antigen. Sequencing libraries made from TCR beta cDNA carried unique molecular identifiers. TCRdb processed the PCR reads anew with MiXCR; each CDR3 protein has one entry. Altogether about half a million distinct CDR3 sequences are present, roughly 34% being singletons, with the ten largest covering around 6.1%. General study findings and limits: In patients, about five TRBV segments were more frequent than in controls, with TRBV5-6, TRBV5-1 and TRBV20-1 among them.

The sequenced sample was blood. The receptor source for this set is a girl aged 2 to 17 with multiple sclerosis.

V usage is TRBV5-1 and J usage is TRBJ2-1; D is undetermined. The CDR3 has 16 residues. In germline, CDR1 is SGHRS, CDR2 YFSETQ. Trimming took off 2 bases at V and 0 bases at J, with 12 bases between the two ends. In DNA form, the CDR3 reads TGCGCCAGCAGCTTTACGGACCCGAGCTCCTACAATGAGCAGTTCTTC. Its protein product is CASSFTDPSSYNEQFF. The entire variable domain, with the rest obtained from reference TRBV5-1 and TRBJ2-1, is as follows: KAGVTQTPRYLIKTRGQQVTLSCSPISGHRSVSWYQQTPGQGLQFLFEYFSETQRNKGNFPGRFSGRQFSNSRSEMNVSTLELGDSALYLCASSFTDPSSYNEQFFGPGTRLTVL.

This clonotype was picked up a small number of times. The V gene is TRBV20-1, the J gene TRBJ1-6, with 8 bases identical to TRBD1. The V segment lost 2 bases and the J segment 9 bases; nucleotides outside the gene matches: 12. Germline V gives CDR1 DFQATT, CDR2 SNEGSKA (reference sequence). The CDR3 sequence is 16 residues long. CDR3 coding DNA: TGCAGTGCTAGACGTAACGGGACAGGCCGAACTTCACCCCTCCACTTT. Protein: CSARRNGTGRTSPLHF.

The chain is built from TRBV5-1 and TRBJ2-7; 9 nucleotides agree with TRBD1. The germline gives CDR1 SGHRS, CDR2 YFSETQ. The CDR3 contains 17 residues. Trimming removed 3 bases from V and 2 bases from J; junction bases left unmatched: 12. The CDR3 is CASSSNPGTGRAYEQYF. The CDR3 DNA follows: TGCGCCAGCAGCTCCAATCCCGGGACAGGGAGAGCCTACGAGCAGTACTTC.

This clonotype was observed a few times. This sequence joins TRBV4-1 and TRBJ1-1; maybe TRBD1 (5 bases). Germline V lookup: CDR1 MGHRA, CDR2 YSYEKL. Trimming left V 0 bases short and J 2 bases short, with 13 bases between. This CDR3 contains 16 residues. The CDR3 DNA is TGCGCCAGCAGCCAAGAAGGGCCCGGGGGAAACACTGAAGCTTTCTTT. It is translated as CASSQEGPGGNTEAFF.

The sample holds a few counts of this clonotype. This chain joins TRBV5-1 and TRBJ2-1; D not resolved. V dropped 0 bases and J dropped 3 bases, with 13 bases sitting between them. This CDR3 has 16 residues. Germline CDR1 SGHRS, CDR2 YFSETQ. For the CDR3, the DNA is TGCGCCAGCAGCTTGGAAAATAGACTTAACTACAATGAGCAGTTCTTC. Protein: CASSLENRLNYNEQFF.

Many counts were recorded for this clonotype. The V call is TRBV12-3 or TRBV12-4, the J call TRBJ1-1; unclear D gene. The CDR3 contains 11 residues. Trimming pared 6 bases from V and 3 bases from J, leaving 5 bases between. The CDR3 DNA follows: TGTGCCAGCAGCTTGGACACTGAAGCTTTCTTT. Its translation: CASSLDTEAFF.

This clonotype appeared a few times. The V call is TRBV3-1, the J call TRBJ2-7; 8 bases fit TRBD1. Germline V gene lookup returns CDR1 LGHDT and CDR2 YNNKEL (reference sequence). V shed 3 bases and J 5 bases; nucleotides not matched to a gene: 6. The CDR3 covers 14 residues. CDR3 residues: CASSHRTGTHEQYF. CDR3 DNA sequence: TGTGCCAGCAGCCATAGGACAGGGACCCACGAGCAGTACTTC.

This clonotype has just a few counts. V gene TRBV7-3 combines with J gene TRBJ1-1; 8 nucleotides align to TRBD1. The CDR3 has 13 amino acids. The junction had 2 bases not matched to a gene; V was cut back by 4 bases and J by 4 bases. From germline, CDR1 is SGHTA and CDR2 FQGTGA. CDR3 residues: CASSSGQGTEAFF. The CDR3 DNA follows: TGTGCCAGCAGCTCTGGACAGGGCACTGAAGCTTTCTTT.

CDR3 residues: CSASRRTGHTEAFF. Here the CDR3 DNA reads TGCAGCGCATCACGACGGACAGGGCACACTGAAGCTTTCTTT. The rearrangement links TRBV29-1 to TRBJ1-1; 8 bases match TRBD1. The CDR3 sequence is 14 residues long. Trimming cost V 7 bases and J 3 bases; bases outside gene matches: 10. Germline loops: CDR1 SQVTM, CDR2 ANQGSEA. The full variable domain, rest sourced from reference TRBV29-1 and TRBJ1-1, is SAVISQKPSRDICQRGTSLTIQCQVDSQVTMMFWYRQQPGQSLTLIATANQGSEATYESGFVIDKFPISRPNLTFSTLTVSNMSPEDSSIYLCSASRRTGHTEAFFGQGTRLTVV.

This clonotype appeared a few times. The CDR3 nucleotides are TGTGCCAGCAGCCAAGTGACAGGGTTCTACAATGAGCAGTTCTTC. Translating it yields CASSQVTGFYNEQFF. V and J are TRBV3-1 and TRBJ2-1, with 7 bases aligning to TRBD1. CDR3 length: 15 residues. V was clipped by 1 base and J by 3 bases; unmatched bases: 3. Looked up from germline, CDR1 is LGHDT and CDR2 is YNNKEL (reference sequence).

This clonotype was seen ten or more times. This sequence joins TRBV5-1 and TRBJ1-6, with 8 bases that match TRBD1. This CDR3 is built from 14 residues. After removal of 4 bases from V and 8 bases from J, the junction contained 5 bases not matched to a gene. Germline V gene data show CDR1 as SGHRS and CDR2 as YFSETQ. DNA for the CDR3: TGCGCCAGCAGCCTCACAGGGGGAGATTCACCCCTCCACTTT. Translating it yields CASSLTGGDSPLHF.